This T cell receptor beta chain was obtained from a study of blood T cell repertoires in COVID-19. The protocol was immunoSEQ multiplex PCR, while the TCRdb copy is restricted to in-frame clones and leaves out a portion. The table shows some 120,000 clones, with around 87% occurring only once. Input material: peripheral blood. The receptor was isolated from an older woman with acute or convalescent COVID-19.

For the CDR3, the DNA is TGTGCCAGCAGTCGTTCTGGAAGCGCTAATGAAAAACTGTTTTTT. It specifies CASSRSGSANEKLFF. The gene calls are TRBV27 and TRBJ1-4, with D unclear. This CDR3 spans 15 amino acids. Germline assignment: CDR1 MNHEY and CDR2 SMNVEV (reference sequence). V was trimmed by 5 bases and J by 3 bases, leaving 13 bases between them.